The clone carrying this T cell receptor beta chain was detected only a few times. Its target is not known. The data belong to a study of cytomegalovirus exposure and HLA in healthy donors. With 60 Vbeta and 13 Jbeta primers, the PCR was carried out. Generated by immunoSEQ multiplex PCR, the TCRdb table keeps only in-frame clones and is missing some. Here the sample spans 90,000 or so clones, roughly 82% being singletons. Whole-study findings and limits: TRBV6-2, TRBV6-3 and some other V segments were excluded as indistinguishable. Reported findings show TCR beta sequences accurately forecast HLA-A and HLA-B alleles in most subjects. The listing of 150 or so TCR beta chains classed them as cytomegalovirus-associated. For most TCR sequences rarity was the rule, although some public TCRs occurred in many donors.

In germline, CDR1 is SQVTM, CDR2 ANQGSEA. The CDR3 sequence is 15 residues long. With 4 bases removed from V and 4 bases from J, the gap between germline ends came to 16 bases. The chain combines TRBV29-1 with TRBJ2-2; a weak D match, TRBD2 (6 bases). The TCR sequence derives from a man aged 25-40 years in good health and CMV-seropositive. Sequenced sample: PBMCs. In DNA form, the CDR3 reads TGCAGCGTTGGCCGCCAAGCGGGCGGCACCGGGGAGCTGTTTTTT. Encoded protein: CSVGRQAGGTGELFF.